This T cell receptor (beta chain) was documented in a study of cytomegalovirus exposure and HLA in healthy donors. In the PCR, 60 Vbeta and 13 Jbeta primers were used. Profiled with immunoSEQ multiplex PCR; TCRdb holds only in-frame clones, not every one. The sample lists fewer than 140,000 clones, 71% seen once, with about 2.5% in the top ten. This clone has more than one count but fewer than ten. V was cut by 0 bases and J by 3 bases, with 19 bases left in between. Germline lookup yields CDR1 SGHNT and CDR2 YYREEE (reference sequence). The CDR3 is 17 amino acids. V and J are TRBV5-4 and TRBJ2-7; D may be TRBD1 (6 bases). Material: PBMCs. The receptor was derived from a female donor in good health and CMV-seronegative. CDR3 coding DNA: TGTGCCAGCAGCTTGGGGGGGCCAGTCGGGGCCGACTACGAGCAGTACTTC. Its protein is CASSLGGPVGADYEQYF.